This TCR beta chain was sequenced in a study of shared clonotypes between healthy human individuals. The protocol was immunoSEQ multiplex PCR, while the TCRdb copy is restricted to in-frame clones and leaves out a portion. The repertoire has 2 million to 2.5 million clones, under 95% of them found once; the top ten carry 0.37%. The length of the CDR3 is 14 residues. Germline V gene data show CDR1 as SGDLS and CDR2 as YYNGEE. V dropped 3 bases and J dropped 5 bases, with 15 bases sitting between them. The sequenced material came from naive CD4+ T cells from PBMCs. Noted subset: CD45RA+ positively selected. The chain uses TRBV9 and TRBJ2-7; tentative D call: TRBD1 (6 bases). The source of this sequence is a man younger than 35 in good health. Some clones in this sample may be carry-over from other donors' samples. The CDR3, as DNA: TGTGCCAGCAGCGGGGGAAAACAGGGAAACGAGCAGTACTTC. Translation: CASSGGKQGNEQYF.